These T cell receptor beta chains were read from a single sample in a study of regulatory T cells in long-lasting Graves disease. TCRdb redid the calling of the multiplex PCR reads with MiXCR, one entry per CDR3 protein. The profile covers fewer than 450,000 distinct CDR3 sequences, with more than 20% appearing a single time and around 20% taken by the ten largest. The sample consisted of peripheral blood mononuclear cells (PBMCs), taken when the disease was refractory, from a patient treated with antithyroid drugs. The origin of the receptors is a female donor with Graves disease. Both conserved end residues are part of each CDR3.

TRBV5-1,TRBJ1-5,CASSLDSPGSNQPQHF
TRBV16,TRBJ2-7,CASNPSGGEQYF
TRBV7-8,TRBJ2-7,CASSSRTGGEQYF
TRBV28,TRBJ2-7,CASSTPGTGSYEQYF
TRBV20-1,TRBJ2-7,CSASSEGGRKRDF
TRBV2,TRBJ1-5,CASRADYNQPQHF
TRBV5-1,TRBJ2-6,CASSYSSGGQARSSGANVLTF
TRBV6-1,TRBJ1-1,CASRGGVTGGADTEAFF
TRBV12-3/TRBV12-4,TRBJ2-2,CASSFGQAGGELFF
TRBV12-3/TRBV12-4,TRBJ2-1,CASTERFNEQFF
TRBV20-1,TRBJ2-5,CSVRPGETQYF
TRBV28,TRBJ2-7,CASRPDPKYEQYF
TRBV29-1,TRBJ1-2,CSVESQGSQLGYGYTF
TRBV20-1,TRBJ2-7,CSARPSGRSSYEQYF
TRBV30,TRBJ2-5,CAWSPLAGGFGTQYF
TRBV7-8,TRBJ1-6,CASSLYRQGGRYNSPLHF
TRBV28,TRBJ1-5,CASSLPGTSNQPQHF
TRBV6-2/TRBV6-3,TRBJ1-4,CASSYTVAEATNEKLFF
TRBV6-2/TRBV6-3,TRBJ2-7,CASSYLQGASYEQYF
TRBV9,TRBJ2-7,CASSVDPGGDEQYF
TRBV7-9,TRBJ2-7,CASSQTGEQYF
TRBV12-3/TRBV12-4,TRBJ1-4,CASSSRGINEKLFF
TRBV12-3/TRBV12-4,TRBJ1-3,CASSQGQGAGNTIYF
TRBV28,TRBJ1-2,CASSFSGRGIYGYTF
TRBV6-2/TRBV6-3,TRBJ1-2,CASSEYPPGYTF
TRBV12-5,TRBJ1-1,CASLVWGGIEAFF
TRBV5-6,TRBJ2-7,CASSLGRAISYEQYF
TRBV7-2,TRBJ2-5,CASSRTSGGTQYF
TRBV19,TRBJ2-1,CASSTPGHNYNEQFF
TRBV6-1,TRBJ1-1,CASSRGQFEAFF
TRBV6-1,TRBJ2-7,CASKITGTYEQYF
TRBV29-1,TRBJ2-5,CSGQKYQETQYF
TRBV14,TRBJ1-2,CASSPSLGDGYTF
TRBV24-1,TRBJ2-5,CATSDPTGQGTGTQYF
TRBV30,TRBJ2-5,CAWSAGLETQYF
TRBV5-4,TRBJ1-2,CASSYGTDWNYGYTF
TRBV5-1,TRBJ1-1,CASRRTGTVNTEAFF
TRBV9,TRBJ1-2,CASSPFLEDYGYTF
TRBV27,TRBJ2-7,CASSRTGQGTYEQYF
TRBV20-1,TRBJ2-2,CSAKRLAGIPGELFF
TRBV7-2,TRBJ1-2,CASSPRPRAVDGYTF
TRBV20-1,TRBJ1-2,CSANLPGHSNYGYTF
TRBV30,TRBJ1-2,CAWSVGGVGGYTF
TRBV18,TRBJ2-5,CASSTYQETQYF
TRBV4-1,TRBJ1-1,CASSQSLTENTEAFF
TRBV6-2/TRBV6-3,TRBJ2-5,CASSDWGTQYF
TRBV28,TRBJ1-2,CASGGLDRIYGYTF
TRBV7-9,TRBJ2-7,CASSLGQGEVNEQYF
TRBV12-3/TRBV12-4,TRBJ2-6,CASRLLAGGTSGANVLTF
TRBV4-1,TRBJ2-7,CASSPQPEGTYEQYF
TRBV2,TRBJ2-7,CASSEAPQASYEQYF
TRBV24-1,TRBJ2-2,CATSDTSNTGELFF
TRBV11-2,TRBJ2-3,CASSFGIGTDTQYF
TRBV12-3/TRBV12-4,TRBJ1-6,CASSSRTGQGSPLHF
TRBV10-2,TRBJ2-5,CASSDGGRETQYF
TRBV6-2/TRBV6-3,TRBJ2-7,CASSDFSQNSYEQYF
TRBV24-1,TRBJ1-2,CATSDFDRKVYGYTF
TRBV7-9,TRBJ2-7,CASQDTRSSYEQYF
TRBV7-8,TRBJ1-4,CASSQALPYKSEKLFF
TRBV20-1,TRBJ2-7,CSATPPSFREQYF